This T cell receptor (beta chain) was sequenced for a study of T-cell reconstitution after alpha-beta-depleted transplantation in children. Study-level findings and limits: The main origin of T-cell counts and diversity one year after transplant was newly produced T cells. Several hundred expanded graft clones reportedly supplied alpha-beta T cells about two months after transplant. After transplant, high TCRbeta diversity at day 60 in some patients arose from surviving recipient T cells and thymic progenitors.

In the case of this clonotype: Its antigen is not known.

The CDR3 is made up of 12 amino acids. The V end was cut by 2 bases, the J end by 8 bases, with 4 bases between. The germline V gene encodes CDR1 MNHNS and CDR2 SASEGT. Unique molecular identifiers were incorporated during preparation of the TCRbeta library. TCRdb re-derived calls from the PCR reads in MiXCR, one entry per CDR3 protein. This sample has 250,000 to 300,000 distinct CDR3 sequences; over 7% occur once, and the top ten carry 9.1%. Source: peripheral blood, taken 360 days after TCRalphabeta/CD19-depleted stem cell transplant. The V call is TRBV6-1, the J call TRBJ1-6; D is ambiguous. This TCR came from a female patient aged 2-10 years who had a stem cell transplant for Fanconi anemia, so the T cells may come from the graft donor. This CDR3 is CASSEQYSPLHF. As DNA, the CDR3 is TGTGCCAGCAGTGAACAATATTCACCCCTCCACTTT.